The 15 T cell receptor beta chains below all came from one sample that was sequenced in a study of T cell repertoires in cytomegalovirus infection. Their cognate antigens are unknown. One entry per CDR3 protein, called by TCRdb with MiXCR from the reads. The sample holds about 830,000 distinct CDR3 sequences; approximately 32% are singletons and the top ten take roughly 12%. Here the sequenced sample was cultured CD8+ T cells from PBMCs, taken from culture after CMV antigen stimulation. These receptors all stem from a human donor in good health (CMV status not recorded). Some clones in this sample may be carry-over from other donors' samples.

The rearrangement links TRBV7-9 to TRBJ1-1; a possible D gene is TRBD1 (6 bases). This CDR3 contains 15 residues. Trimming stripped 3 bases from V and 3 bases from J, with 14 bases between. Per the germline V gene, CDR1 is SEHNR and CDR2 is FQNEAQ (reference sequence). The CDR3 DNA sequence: TGTGCCAGCAGCTTCTATCAGGGGAGCTACACTGAAGCTTTCTTT. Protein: CASSFYQGSYTEAFF.

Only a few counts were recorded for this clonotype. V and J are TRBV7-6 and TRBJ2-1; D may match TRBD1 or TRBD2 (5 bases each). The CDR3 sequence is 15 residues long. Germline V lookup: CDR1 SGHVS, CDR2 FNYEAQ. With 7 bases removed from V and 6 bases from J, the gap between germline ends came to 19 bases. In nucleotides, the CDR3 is TGTGCCAGCACCACGACCGGGGCGGCTTCCAATGAGCAGTTCTTC. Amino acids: CASTTTGAASNEQFF. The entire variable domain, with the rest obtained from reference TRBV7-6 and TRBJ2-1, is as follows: GAGVSQSPRYKVTKRGQDVALRCDPISGHVSLYWYRQALGQGPEFLTYFNYEAQQDKSGLPNDRFSAERPEGSISTLTIQRTEQRDSAMYRCASTTTGAASNEQFFGPGTRLTVL.

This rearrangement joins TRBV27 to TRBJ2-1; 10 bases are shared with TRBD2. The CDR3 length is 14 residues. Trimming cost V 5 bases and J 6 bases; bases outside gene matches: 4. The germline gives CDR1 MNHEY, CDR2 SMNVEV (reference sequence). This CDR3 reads CASSLQRGGNEQFF. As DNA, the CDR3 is TGTGCCAGCAGTCTTCAGCGGGGGGGCAATGAGCAGTTCTTC.

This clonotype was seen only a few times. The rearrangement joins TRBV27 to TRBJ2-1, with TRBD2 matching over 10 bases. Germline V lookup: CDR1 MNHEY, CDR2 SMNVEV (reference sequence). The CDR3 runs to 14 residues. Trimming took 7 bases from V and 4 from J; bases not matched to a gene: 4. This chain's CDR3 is CASIQTSGYNEQFF. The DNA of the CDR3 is TGTGCCAGCATACAGACTAGCGGGTACAATGAGCAGTTCTTC.

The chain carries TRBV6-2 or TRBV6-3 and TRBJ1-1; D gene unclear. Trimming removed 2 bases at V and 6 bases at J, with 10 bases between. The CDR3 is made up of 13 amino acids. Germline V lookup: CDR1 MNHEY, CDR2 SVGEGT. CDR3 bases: TGTGCCAGCAGTTACACGGCTGGCCCTGAAGCTTTCTTT. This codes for CASSYTAGPEAFF.

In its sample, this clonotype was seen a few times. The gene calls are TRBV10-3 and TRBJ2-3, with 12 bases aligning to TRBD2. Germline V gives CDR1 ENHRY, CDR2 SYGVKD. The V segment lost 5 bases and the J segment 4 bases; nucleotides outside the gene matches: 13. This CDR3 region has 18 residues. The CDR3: CAISNPYRLAGAADTQYF. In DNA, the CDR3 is TGTGCCATCAGTAACCCTTATCGACTAGCGGGGGCGGCAGATACGCAGTATTTT.

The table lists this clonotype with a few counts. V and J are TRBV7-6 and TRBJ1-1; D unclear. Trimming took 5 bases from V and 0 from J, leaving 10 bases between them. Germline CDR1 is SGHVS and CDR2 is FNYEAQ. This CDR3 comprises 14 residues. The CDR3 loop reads CASSVGFMNTEAFF. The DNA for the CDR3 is TGTGCCAGCAGCGTAGGGTTTATGAACACTGAAGCTTTCTTT.

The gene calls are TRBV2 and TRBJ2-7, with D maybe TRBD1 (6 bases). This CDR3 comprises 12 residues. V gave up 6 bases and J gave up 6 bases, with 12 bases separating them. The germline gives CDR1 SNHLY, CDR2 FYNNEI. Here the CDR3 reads CASRERRGEQYF. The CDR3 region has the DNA TGTGCCAGCAGGGAACGCAGGGGCGAGCAGTACTTC.

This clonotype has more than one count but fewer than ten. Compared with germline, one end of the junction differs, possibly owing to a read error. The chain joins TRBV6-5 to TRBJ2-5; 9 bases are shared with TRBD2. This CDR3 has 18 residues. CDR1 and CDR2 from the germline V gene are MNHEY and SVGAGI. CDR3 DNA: TGTGCCAGCAGTTACTCGGCTAGCGGGAAAAATTATCAAGAGTCCCAGTACTTC. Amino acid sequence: CASSYSASGKNYQESQYF.

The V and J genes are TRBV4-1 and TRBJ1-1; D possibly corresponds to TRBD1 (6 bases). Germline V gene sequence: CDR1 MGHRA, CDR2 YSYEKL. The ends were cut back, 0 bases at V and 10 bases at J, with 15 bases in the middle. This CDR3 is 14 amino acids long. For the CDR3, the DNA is TGCGCCAGCAGCCAAGATCGGGACACCGCGGGAGCTTTCTTT. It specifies CASSQDRDTAGAFF.

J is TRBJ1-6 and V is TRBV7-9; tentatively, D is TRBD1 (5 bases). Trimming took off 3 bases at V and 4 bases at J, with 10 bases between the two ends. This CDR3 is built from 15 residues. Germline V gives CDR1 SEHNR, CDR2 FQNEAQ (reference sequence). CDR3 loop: CASSFPDRYNSPLHF. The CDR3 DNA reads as TGTGCCAGCAGCTTCCCCGACAGATATAATTCACCCCTCCACTTT.

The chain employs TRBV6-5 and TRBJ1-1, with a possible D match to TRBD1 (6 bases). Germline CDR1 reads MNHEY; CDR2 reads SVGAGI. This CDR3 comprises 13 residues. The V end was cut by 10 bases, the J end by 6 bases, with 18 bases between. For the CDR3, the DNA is TGTGCCAACAGACACGACAGGAAGGCTGAAGCTTTCTTT. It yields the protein CANRHDRKAEAFF.

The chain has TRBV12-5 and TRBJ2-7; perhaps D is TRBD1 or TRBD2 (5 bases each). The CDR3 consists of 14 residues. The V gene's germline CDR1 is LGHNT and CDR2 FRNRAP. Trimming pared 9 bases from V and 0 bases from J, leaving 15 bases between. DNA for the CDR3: TGTGCTAGCGCAAGCCAGGGACCCTCCTACGAGCAGTACTTC. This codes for CASASQGPSYEQYF.

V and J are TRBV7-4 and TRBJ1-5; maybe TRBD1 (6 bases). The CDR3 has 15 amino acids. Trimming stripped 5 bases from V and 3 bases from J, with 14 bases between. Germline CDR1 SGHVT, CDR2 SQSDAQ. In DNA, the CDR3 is TGTGCCAGCAGCGACGGGACATCAAACAATCAGCCCCAGCATTTT. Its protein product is CASSDGTSNNQPQHF. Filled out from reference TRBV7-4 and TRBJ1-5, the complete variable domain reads GAGVSQSPRYKVAKRGRDVALRCDSISGHVTLYWYRQTLGQGSEVLTYSQSDAQRDKSGRPSGRFSAERPERSVSTLKIQRTEQGDSAVYLCASSDGTSNNQPQHFGDGTRLSIL.

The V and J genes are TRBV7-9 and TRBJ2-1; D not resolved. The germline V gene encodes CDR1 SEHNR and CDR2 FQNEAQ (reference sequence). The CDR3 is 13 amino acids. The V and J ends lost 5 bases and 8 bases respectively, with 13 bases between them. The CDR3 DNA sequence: TGTGCCAGCAGCCCCCCTATGGGCGATGAGCAGTTCTTC. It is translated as CASSPPMGDEQFF.